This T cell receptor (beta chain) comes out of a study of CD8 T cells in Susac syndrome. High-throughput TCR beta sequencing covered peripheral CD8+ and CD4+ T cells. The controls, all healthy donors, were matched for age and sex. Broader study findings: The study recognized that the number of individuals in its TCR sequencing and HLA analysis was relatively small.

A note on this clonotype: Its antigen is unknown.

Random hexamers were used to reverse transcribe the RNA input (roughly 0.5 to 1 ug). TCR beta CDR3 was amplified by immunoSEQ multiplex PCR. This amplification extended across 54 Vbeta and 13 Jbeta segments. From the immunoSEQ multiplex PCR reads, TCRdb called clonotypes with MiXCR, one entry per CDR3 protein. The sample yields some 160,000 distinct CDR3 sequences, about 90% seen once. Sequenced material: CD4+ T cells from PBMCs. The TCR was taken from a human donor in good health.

The CDR3: CASSLRFAGGTEAFF. The CDR3 nucleotides are TGTGCCAGCAGTCTACGGTTTGCGGGCGGCACTGAAGCTTTCTTT. This sequence joins TRBV6-5 and TRBJ1-1; D is undetermined. Germline CDR1 is MNHEY and CDR2 is SVGAGI. Trimming cost V 5 bases and J 4 bases, with 17 bases left between them. The CDR3 length is 15 residues.